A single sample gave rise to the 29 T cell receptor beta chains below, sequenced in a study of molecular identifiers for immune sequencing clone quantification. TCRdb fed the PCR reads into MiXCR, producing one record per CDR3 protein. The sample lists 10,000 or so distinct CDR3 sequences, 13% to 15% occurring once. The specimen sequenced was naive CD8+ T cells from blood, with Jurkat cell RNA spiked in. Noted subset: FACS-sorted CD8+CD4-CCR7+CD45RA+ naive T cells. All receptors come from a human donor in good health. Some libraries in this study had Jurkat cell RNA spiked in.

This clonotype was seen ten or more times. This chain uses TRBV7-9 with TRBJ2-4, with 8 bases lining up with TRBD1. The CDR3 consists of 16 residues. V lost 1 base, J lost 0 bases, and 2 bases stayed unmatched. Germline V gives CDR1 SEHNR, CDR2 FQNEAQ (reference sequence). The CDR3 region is CASSLDRGRAKNIQYF. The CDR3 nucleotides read TGTGCCAGCAGCTTAGACAGGGGGAGAGCCAAAAACATTCAGTACTTC.

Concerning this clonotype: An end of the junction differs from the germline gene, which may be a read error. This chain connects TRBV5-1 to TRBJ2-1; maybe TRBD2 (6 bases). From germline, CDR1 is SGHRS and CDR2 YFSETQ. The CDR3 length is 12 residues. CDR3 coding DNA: TGCGCCAGCAGCTTGAGGACTAATGAGCTGTTCTTC. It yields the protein CASSLRTNELFF. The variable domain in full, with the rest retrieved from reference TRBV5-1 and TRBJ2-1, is KAGVTQTPRYLIKTRGQQVTLSCSPISGHRSVSWYQQTPGQGLQFLFEYFSETQRNKGNFPGRFSGRQFSNSRSEMNVSTLELGDSALYLCASSLRTNELFFGPGTRLTVL.

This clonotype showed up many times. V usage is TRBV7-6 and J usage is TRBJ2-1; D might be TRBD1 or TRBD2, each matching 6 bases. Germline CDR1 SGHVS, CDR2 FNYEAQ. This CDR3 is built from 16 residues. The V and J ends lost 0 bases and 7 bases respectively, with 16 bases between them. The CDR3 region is CASSLAHGGAPNEQFF. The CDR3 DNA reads TGTGCCAGCAGCTTAGCGCACGGGGGCGCCCCGAATGAGCAGTTCTTC.

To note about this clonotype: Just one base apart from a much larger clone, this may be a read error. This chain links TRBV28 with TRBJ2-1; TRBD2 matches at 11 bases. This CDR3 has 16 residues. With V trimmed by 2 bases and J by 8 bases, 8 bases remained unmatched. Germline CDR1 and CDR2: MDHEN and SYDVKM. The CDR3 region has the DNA TGTGCCAGCAGTTTAGAGTCTAGCGGGAGGCACGATGAGCAGTTCTTC. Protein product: CASSLESSGRHDEQFF.

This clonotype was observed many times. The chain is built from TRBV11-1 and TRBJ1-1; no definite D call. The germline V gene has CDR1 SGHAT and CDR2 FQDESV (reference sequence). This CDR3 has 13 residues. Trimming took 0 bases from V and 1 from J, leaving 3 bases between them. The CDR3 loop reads CASSLAANTEAFF. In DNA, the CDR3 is TGTGCCAGCAGCTTAGCAGCGAACACTGAAGCTTTCTTT.

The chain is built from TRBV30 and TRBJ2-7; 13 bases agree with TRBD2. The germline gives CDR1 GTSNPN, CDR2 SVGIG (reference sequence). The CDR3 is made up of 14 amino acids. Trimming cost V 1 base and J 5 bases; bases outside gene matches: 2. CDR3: CAWSGGTSGNEQYF. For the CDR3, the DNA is TGTGCCTGGAGTGGTGGGACTAGCGGGAACGAGCAGTACTTC.

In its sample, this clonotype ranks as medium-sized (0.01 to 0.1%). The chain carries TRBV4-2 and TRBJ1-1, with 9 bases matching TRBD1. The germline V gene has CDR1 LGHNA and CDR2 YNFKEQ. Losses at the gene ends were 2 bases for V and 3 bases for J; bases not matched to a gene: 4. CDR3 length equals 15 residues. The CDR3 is CASSQNRGRDTEAFF. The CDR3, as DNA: TGTGCCAGCAGCCAAAACAGGGGGCGAGACACTGAAGCTTTCTTT.

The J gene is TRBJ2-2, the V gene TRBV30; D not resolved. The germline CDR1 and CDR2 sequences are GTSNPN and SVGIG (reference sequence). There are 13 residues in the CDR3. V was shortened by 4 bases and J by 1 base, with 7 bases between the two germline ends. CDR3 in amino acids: CAWNIGNTGELFF. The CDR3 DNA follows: TGTGCCTGGAATATCGGGAACACCGGGGAGCTGTTTTTT.

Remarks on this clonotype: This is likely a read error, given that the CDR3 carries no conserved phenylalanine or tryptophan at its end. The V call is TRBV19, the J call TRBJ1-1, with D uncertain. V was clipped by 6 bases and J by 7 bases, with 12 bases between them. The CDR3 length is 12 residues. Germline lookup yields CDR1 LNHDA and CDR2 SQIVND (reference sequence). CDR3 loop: CASSTPGGEAFS. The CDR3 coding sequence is TGTGCCAGTAGCACCCCAGGTGGTGAAGCTTTCTCT.

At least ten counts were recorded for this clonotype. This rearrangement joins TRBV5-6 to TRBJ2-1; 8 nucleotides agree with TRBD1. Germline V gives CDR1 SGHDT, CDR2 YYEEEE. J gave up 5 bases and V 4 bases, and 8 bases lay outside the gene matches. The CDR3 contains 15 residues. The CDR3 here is CASSVGTGGNNEQFF. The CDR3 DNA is TGTGCCAGCAGCGTCGGAACAGGGGGAAACAATGAGCAGTTCTTC.

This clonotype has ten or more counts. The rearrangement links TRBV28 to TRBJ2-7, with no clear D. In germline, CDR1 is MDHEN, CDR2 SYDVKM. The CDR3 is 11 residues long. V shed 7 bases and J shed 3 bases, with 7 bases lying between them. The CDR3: CASTNSYEQYF. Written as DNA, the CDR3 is TGTGCCAGCACCAACAGCTACGAGCAGTACTTC.

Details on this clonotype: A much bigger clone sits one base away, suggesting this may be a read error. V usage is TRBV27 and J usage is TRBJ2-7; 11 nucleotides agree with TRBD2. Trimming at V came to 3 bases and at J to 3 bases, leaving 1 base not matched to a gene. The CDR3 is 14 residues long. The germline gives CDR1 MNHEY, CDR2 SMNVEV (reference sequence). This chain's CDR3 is CASSLGLADYEQYF. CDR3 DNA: TGTGCCAGCAGTTTGGGACTAGCGGACTACGAGCAGTACTTC.

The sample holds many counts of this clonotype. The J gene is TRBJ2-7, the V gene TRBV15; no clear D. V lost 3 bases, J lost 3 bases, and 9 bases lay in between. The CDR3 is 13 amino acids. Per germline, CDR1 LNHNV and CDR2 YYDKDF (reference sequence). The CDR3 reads CATSSAPIYEQYF. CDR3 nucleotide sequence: TGTGCCACCAGCAGCGCGCCGATCTACGAGCAGTACTTC.

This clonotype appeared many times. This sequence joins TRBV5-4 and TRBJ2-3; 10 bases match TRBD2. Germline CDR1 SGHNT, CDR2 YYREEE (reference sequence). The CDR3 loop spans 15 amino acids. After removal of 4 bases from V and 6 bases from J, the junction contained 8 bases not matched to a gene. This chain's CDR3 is CASSNLAGEGDTQYF. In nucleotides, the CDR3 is TGTGCCAGCAGCAACCTAGCGGGAGAAGGTGATACGCAGTATTTT.

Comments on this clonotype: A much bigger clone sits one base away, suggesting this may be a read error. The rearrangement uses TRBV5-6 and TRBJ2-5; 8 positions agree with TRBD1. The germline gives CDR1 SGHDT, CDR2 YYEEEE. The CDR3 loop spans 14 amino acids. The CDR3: CASNTEGQEEAQYF. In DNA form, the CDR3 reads TGTGCCAGCAATACTGAGGGACAGGAAGAGGCCCAGTACTTC.

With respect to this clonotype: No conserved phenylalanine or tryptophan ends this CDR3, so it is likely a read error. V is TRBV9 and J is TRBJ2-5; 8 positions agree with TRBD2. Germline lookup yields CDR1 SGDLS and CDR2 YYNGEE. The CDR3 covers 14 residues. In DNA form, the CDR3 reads TGTGCCAGCGGCGTAGCGGGGATACAAGAGACTCAGTACTAC. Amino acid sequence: CASGVAGIQETQYY.

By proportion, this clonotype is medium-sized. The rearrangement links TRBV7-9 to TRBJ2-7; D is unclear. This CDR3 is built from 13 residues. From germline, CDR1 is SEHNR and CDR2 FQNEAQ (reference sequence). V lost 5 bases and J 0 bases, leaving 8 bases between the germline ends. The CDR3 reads CASSPQNSYEQYF. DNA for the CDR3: TGTGCCAGCAGCCCACAGAACTCCTACGAGCAGTACTTC.

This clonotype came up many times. CDR3 in DNA: TGTGCCAGCAGCTTGCGGGCCGGGGAGCTGTTTTTT. This codes for CASSLRAGELFF. This rearrangement joins TRBV7-2 to TRBJ2-2, with D maybe TRBD2 (5 bases). Trimming pared 3 bases from V and 6 bases from J, leaving 5 bases between. CDR1 and CDR2 (germline): SGHTA, FQGNSA. This CDR3 region has 12 residues.

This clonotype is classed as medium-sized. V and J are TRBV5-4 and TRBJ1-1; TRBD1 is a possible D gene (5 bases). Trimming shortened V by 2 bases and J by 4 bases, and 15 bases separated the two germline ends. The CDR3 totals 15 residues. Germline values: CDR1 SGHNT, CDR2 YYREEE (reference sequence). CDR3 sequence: CASSFLGPGGTEAFF. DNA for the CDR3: TGTGCCAGCAGCTTCCTGGGCCCGGGGGGCACTGAAGCTTTCTTT.

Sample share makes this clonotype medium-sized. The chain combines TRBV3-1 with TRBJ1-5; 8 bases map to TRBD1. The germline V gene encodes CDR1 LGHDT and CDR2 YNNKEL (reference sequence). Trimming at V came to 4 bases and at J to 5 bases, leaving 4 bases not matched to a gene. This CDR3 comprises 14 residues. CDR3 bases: TGTGCCAGCAGCCCGAGGACAGGGCATCAGCCCCAGCATTTT. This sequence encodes CASSPRTGHQPQHF.

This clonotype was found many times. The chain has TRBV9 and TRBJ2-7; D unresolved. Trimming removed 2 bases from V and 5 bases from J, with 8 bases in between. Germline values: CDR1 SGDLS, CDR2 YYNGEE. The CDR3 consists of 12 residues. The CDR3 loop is CASSVADDEQYF. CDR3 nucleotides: TGTGCCAGCAGCGTGGCAGACGACGAGCAGTACTTC.

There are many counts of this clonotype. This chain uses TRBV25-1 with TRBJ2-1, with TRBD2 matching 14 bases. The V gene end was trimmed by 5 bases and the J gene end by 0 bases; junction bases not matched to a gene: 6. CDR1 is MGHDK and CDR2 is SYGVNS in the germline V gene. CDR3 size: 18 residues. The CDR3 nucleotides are TGTGCCAGCAGTTCGACTAGCGGGAGGGGTAGCTCCTACAATGAGCAGTTCTTC. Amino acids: CASSSTSGRGSSYNEQFF.

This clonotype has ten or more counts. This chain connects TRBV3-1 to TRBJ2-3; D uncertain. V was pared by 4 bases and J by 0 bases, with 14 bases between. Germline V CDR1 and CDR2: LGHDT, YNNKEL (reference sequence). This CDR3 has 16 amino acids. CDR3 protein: CASSPQTVASTDTQYF. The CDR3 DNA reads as TGTGCCAGCAGCCCCCAAACGGTTGCTAGCACAGATACGCAGTATTTT.

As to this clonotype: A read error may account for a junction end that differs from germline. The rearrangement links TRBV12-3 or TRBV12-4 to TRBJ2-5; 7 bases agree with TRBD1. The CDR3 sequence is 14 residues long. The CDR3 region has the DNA TGTGCCAGCAGTTTCCTCGGGACAGAAGAGACCCGGCACTTC. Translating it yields CASSFLGTEETRHF.

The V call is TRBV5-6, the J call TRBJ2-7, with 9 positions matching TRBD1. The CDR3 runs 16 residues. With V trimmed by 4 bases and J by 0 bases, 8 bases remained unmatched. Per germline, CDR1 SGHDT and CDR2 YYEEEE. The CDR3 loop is CASSPKDRGYSYEQYF. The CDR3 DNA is TGTGCCAGCAGCCCTAAGGACAGGGGATACTCCTACGAGCAGTACTTC.

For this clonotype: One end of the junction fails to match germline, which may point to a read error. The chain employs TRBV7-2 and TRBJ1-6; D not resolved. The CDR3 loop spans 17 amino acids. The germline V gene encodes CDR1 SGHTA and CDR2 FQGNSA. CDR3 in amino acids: CASSHLQENLYSSPLHF. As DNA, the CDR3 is TGTGCCAGCAGTCACCTTCAGGAAAACCTCTATAGTTCACCCCTCCACTTT. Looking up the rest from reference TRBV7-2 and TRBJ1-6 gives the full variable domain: GAGVSQSPSNKVTEKGKDVELRCDPISGHTALYWYRQSLGQGLEFLIYFQGNSAPDKSGLPSDRFSAERTGGSVSTLTIQRTQQEDSAVYLCASSHLQENLYSSPLHFGNGTRLTVT.

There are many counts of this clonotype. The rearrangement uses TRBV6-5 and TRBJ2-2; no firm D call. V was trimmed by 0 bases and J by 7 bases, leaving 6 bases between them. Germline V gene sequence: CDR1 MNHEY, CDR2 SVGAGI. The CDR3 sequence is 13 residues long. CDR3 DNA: TGTGCCAGCAGTTACTCGAGTTTCGGGGAGCTGTTTTTT. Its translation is CASSYSSFGELFF.

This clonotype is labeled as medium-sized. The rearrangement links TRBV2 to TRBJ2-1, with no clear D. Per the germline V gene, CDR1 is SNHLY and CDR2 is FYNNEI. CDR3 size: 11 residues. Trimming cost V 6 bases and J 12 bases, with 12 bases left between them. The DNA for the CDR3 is TGTGCCAGCAGCCGAGGATATCCGCAGTTCTTC. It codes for CASSRGYPQFF.

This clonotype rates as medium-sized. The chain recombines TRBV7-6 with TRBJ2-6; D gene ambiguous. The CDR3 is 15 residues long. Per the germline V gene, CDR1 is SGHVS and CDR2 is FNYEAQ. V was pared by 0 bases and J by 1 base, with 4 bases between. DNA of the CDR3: TGTGCCAGCAGCTTAGCGGGGTCTGGGGCCAACGTCCTGACTTTC. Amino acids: CASSLAGSGANVLTF.